What follows are 19 T cell receptor beta chains derived from one specimen sequenced in a study of T-cell memory formation after mild COVID-19 (dated by TCRdb to the early 2020s). Receptors were amplified or captured by 5' RACE. The instrument was an Illumina NovaSeq 6000. TCRdb cleaned the public reads at Q25 with fastp, built clones with MiXCR and kept in-frame beta chains. Every entry covers one CDR3 protein and lists the most common genes and DNA from its rows. The sample has just over 400,000 distinct CDR3 sequences on record, around 22% of them singletons. Of the sample, about an eighth falls within the top ten clones. Source material: PBMCs or a T cell subset sorted from them (not recorded which). These receptors were collected from an adult woman who had mild COVID-19 (a few samples of this study predate the infection). The sample titles of this study are shuffled in the database, so cell type and time point are left out; the donor was told from shared clones.

The sample holds a few counts of this clonotype. This rearrangement joins TRBV7-2 to TRBJ2-2, with a possible D match to TRBD2 (8 bases). The CDR3 is 18 amino acids. CDR1 SGHTA and CDR2 FQGNSA come from the germline V gene. With 4 bases removed from V and 1 base from J, the gap between germline ends came to 19 bases. CDR3 residues: CASSSRGREALNTGELFF. The CDR3 DNA is TGTGCCAGCAGCTCAAGGGGGCGGGAGGCCCTGAACACCGGGGAGCTGTTTTTT.

This chain connects TRBV12-3 or TRBV12-4 to TRBJ2-1; D may correspond to TRBD1 or TRBD2 (5 bases each). CDR3 size: 13 residues. V dropped 5 bases and J dropped 5 bases, with 10 bases sitting between them. CDR3: CASSTGRDNEQFF. In nucleotides, the CDR3 is TGTGCCAGCAGTACGGGACGGGACAATGAGCAGTTCTTC.

In its sample, this clonotype was seen a few times. This chain connects TRBV29-1 to TRBJ2-1, with TRBD2 identical over 9 bases. CDR1 and CDR2 (germline): SQVTM, ANQGSEA. CDR3 length equals 17 residues. V lost 3 bases, J lost 0 bases, and 9 bases stayed unmatched. Here the CDR3 DNA reads TGCAGCGTTGATCGCCTCGGCGGGGGGGTCTCCTACAATGAGCAGTTCTTC. Amino acids: CSVDRLGGGVSYNEQFF.

The table lists this clonotype with a few counts. This chain uses TRBV12-3 or TRBV12-4 with TRBJ2-1; D might be TRBD1 or TRBD2, each matching 6 bases. CDR3 length: 13 residues. V lost 1 base, J lost 9 bases, and 10 bases lay in between. The CDR3 DNA reads TGTGCCAGCAGTTTAGAGGGGGGTGGTGAGCAGTTCTTC. Translating gives CASSLEGGGEQFF.

A few counts support this clonotype. The chain combines TRBV7-2 with TRBJ2-3, with TRBD1 as a possible D gene (5 bases). The CDR3 extends over 15 amino acids. Germline assignment: CDR1 SGHTA and CDR2 FQGNSA. Trimming stripped 3 bases from V and 2 bases from J, with 12 bases between. The CDR3 DNA sequence: TGTGCCAGCAGCTTGCGGACAACAAACACAGATACGCAGTATTTT. It encodes CASSLRTTNTDTQYF. Variable domain in full (rest from reference TRBV7-2 and TRBJ2-3): GAGVSQSPSNKVTEKGKDVELRCDPISGHTALYWYRQSLGQGLEFLIYFQGNSAPDKSGLPSDRFSAERTGGSVSTLTIQRTQQEDSAVYLCASSLRTTNTDTQYFGPGTRLTVL.

This clonotype showed up just a few times. The chain has TRBV15 and TRBJ2-1; D uncertain. Trimming removed 3 bases from V and 7 bases from J, with 10 bases in between. Germline V gives CDR1 LNHNV, CDR2 YYDKDF (reference sequence). The CDR3 extends over 13 amino acids. The CDR3 coding sequence is TGTGCCACCAGCAGGGTTTTCGGGAATGAGCAGTTCTTC. This encodes CATSRVFGNEQFF.

The chain is built from TRBV24-1 and TRBJ1-1; D is undetermined. Germline V lookup: CDR1 KGHDR, CDR2 SFDVKD. Deletions cut 7 bases from V and 8 bases from J, with 13 bases between. The CDR3 is 12 residues long. The CDR3 reads CATRLRTAEAFF. The CDR3 DNA reads TGTGCCACCAGGCTTCGTACAGCCGAAGCTTTCTTT.

V usage is TRBV24-1 and J usage is TRBJ2-3; TRBD1 matches 7 bases. The trim removed 1 base at V and 4 bases at J, leaving 1 base unmatched. The CDR3 is made up of 14 amino acids. The V gene's germline CDR1 is KGHDR and CDR2 SFDVKD. The CDR3 DNA follows: TGTGCCACCAGTGATTTTCAGGGGGCAGATACGCAGTATTTT. It codes for CATSDFQGADTQYF.

This clonotype came up a few times. The chain has TRBV20-1 and TRBJ2-2; D is unresolved. V lost 1 base to trimming and J lost 3 bases, with 6 bases between them. This CDR3 comprises 13 residues. The germline V gene has CDR1 DFQATT and CDR2 SNEGSKA (reference sequence). The CDR3 loop reads CSARVQHTGELFF. In DNA, the CDR3 is TGCAGTGCTAGAGTCCAACACACCGGGGAGCTGTTTTTT.

This clonotype was counted once. This chain joins TRBV19 and TRBJ1-5, with D maybe TRBD1 (5 bases). The CDR3 is made up of 14 amino acids. Germline values: CDR1 LNHDA, CDR2 SQIVND (reference sequence). V was cut by 1 base and J by 5 bases, with 9 bases left in between. CDR3 loop: CASSIADNYQPQHF. In DNA, the CDR3 is TGTGCCAGTAGTATAGCGGACAATTATCAGCCCCAGCATTTT.

The V gene is TRBV19, the J gene TRBJ2-7, with 7 bases that match TRBD1. Trimming at V came to 3 bases and at J to 2 bases, leaving 4 bases not matched to a gene. Germline CDR1 reads LNHDA; CDR2 reads SQIVND (reference sequence). This CDR3 contains 14 residues. The DNA of the CDR3 is TGTGCCAGTAGTATGTCGGGACAGACCTACGAGCAGTACTTC. This gives the protein CASSMSGQTYEQYF.

This rearrangement joins TRBV6-2 or TRBV6-3 to TRBJ2-6; D is possibly TRBD2 (6 bases). The germline V and J ends were trimmed by 0 bases and 0 bases, with 15 bases remaining between them. Germline V gives CDR1 MNHEY, CDR2 SVGEGT. This CDR3 is 19 amino acids long. CDR3 region: CASSYSGFGGISGANVLTF. As DNA, the CDR3 is TGTGCCAGCAGTTACTCAGGGTTCGGGGGAATCTCTGGGGCCAACGTCCTGACTTTC.

The chain recombines TRBV5-1 with TRBJ2-7; D remains ambiguous. The CDR3 is 13 amino acids. V dropped 4 bases and J dropped 2 bases, with 10 bases sitting between them. CDR1 is SGHRS, CDR2 YFSETQ, per germline. As DNA, the CDR3 is TGCGCCAGCAGCCCCAAACACCCCTACGAGCAGTACTTC. Translated, it gives CASSPKHPYEQYF.

This clonotype turned up a few times. V and J are TRBV29-1 and TRBJ1-1, with 7 bases that match TRBD1. The germline V gene has CDR1 SQVTM and CDR2 ANQGSEA. Trimming at V came to 5 bases and at J to 4 bases, leaving 1 base not matched to a gene. This CDR3 has 11 amino acids. The CDR3 DNA sequence: TGCAGCGTTAACAGGGGCACTGAAGCTTTCTTT. It specifies CSVNRGTEAFF.

The table lists this clonotype with a few counts. In nucleotides, the CDR3 is TGTGCCAGCAGCCTAGACAGGCCGAGTGCGCAGTACTTC. This gives the protein CASSLDRPSAQYF. This rearrangement joins TRBV27 to TRBJ2-7, with D possibly matching TRBD1 (6 bases). CDR1 and CDR2 (germline): MNHEY, SMNVEV (reference sequence). Trimming took off 6 bases at V and 9 bases at J, with 18 bases between the two ends. The CDR3 has 13 amino acids.

This sequence joins TRBV20-1 and TRBJ2-7; 8 nucleotides align to TRBD2. V dropped 5 bases and J dropped 3; count of bases not matched to a gene: 15. CDR1 and CDR2 (germline): DFQATT, SNEGSKA (reference sequence). CDR3 length equals 16 residues. CDR3 protein: CSAGPRPGTSLYEQYF. The CDR3 nucleotides read TGCAGTGCTGGCCCCCGACCCGGGACTAGTCTCTACGAGCAGTACTTC.

This clonotype was seen a handful of times. This chain uses TRBV12-3 or TRBV12-4 with TRBJ1-6; D perhaps matches TRBD1 (5 bases). There are 14 residues in the CDR3. V gave up 6 bases and J gave up 10 bases, with 16 bases separating them. The DNA of the CDR3 is TGTGCCAGCAGACCTCAGGGCCTACGCTCACCCCTCCACTTT. It specifies CASRPQGLRSPLHF.

This clonotype was recorded once. The chain recombines TRBV4-1 with TRBJ2-6; D unclear. Looked up from germline, CDR1 is MGHRA and CDR2 is YSYEKL. Between the trimmed V and J ends, which lost 0 bases and 4 bases, there was a span of 10 bases. This CDR3 has 16 residues. DNA of the CDR3: TGCGCCAGCAGCCAAGATACCGACATAGGGGCCAACGTCCTGACTTTC. It yields the protein CASSQDTDIGANVLTF.

There are a few counts of this clonotype. This sequence joins TRBV7-9 and TRBJ2-3; 11 bases fit TRBD2. The CDR3 has 16 amino acids. Per germline, CDR1 SEHNR and CDR2 FQNEAQ (reference sequence). V trimming: 5 bases; J trimming: 2 bases; junction bases outside the gene matches: 6. CDR3 nucleotides: TGTGCCAGCAGCCCCCGACTAGCGGGGTACACAGATACGCAGTATTTT. Its protein is CASSPRLAGYTDTQYF.